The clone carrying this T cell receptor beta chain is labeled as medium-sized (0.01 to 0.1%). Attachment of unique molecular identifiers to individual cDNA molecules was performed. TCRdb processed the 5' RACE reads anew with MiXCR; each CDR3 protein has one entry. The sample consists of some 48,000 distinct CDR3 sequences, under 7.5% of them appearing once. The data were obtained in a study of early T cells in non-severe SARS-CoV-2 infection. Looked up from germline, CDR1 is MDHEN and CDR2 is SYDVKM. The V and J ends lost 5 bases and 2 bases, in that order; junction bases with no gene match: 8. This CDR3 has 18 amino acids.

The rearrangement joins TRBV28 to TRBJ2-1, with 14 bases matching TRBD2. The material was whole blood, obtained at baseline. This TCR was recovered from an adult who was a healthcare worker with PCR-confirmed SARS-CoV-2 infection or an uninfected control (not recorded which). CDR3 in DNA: TGTGCCAGCAGTCCCGGGACTAGCGGGAGTTCGCCCTACAATGAGCAGTTCTTC. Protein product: CASSPGTSGSSPYNEQFF.